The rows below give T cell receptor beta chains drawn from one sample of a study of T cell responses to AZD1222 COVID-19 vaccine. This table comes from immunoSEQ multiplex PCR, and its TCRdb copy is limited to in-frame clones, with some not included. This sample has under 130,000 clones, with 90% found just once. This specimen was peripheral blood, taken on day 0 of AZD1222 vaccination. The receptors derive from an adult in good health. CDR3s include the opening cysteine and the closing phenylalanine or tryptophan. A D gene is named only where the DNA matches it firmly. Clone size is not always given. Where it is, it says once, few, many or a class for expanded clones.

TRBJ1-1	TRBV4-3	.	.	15	CASSQDDSLGTEAFF	TGCGCCAGCAGCCAAGACGATTCGTTGGGCACTGAAGCTTTCTTT
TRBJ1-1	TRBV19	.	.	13	CATAGIGSTEAFF	TGTGCGACGGCCGGAATAGGGAGCACTGAAGCTTTCTTT
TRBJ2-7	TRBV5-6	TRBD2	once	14	CASSLASGGDEQYF	TGTGCCAGCAGCTTGGCCAGCGGGGGGGACGAGCAGTACTTC
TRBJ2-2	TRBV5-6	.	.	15	CASSLGLGGPGELFF	TGTGCCAGCAGCTTGGGTCTGGGGGGTCCCGGGGAGCTGTTTTTT
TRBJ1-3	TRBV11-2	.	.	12	CASTPDGNTIYF	TGTGCCAGCACCCCGGACGGAAACACCATATATTTT
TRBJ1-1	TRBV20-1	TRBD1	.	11	CSANRGTEAFF	TGCAGTGCTAACAGGGGCACTGAAGCTTTCTTT
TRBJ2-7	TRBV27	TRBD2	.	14	CASTPYGGGLEQYF	TGTGCCAGCACACCCTACGGGGGGGGCCTCGAGCAGTACTTC
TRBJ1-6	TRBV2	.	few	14	CASTDRSANSPLHF	TGTGCCAGCACTGACAGGAGTGCCAATTCACCCCTCCACTTT
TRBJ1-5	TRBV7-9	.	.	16	CASSPGTGYSNQPQHF	TGTGCCAGCAGCCCGGGTACAGGATATAGCAATCAGCCCCAGCATTTT
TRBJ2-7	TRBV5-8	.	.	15	CASSEDTFYSYEQYF	TGTGCCAGCAGCGAGGATACATTTTACTCCTACGAGCAGTACTTC
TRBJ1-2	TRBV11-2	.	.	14	CASSSRGDNYGYTF	TGTGCCAGCAGCTCGAGGGGGGATAACTATGGCTACACCTTC
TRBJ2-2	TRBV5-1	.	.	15	CASSPPLPHPGELFF	TGCGCCAGCAGCCCTCCCCTACCTCATCCCGGGGAGCTGTTTTTT
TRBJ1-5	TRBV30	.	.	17	CAWSVRGADYSNQPQHF	TGTGCCTGGAGTGTACGGGGGGCAGATTATAGCAATCAGCCCCAGCATTTT